The present entry profiles one T cell receptor (beta chain) with its context. The data were produced by immunoSEQ multiplex PCR, yet TCRdb's version contains in-frame clones alone and is incomplete. The sample records roughly 120,000 clones, 75% to 95% being singletons. The data were obtained in a study of T cell responses to AZD1222 COVID-19 vaccine. Trimming pared 3 bases from V and 3 bases from J, leaving 11 bases between. Germline CDR1 KGHSH, CDR2 LQKENI. This CDR3 is 14 amino acids long. Sequencing was performed on peripheral blood, taken on day 0 of AZD1222 vaccination. The chain uses TRBV18 and TRBJ1-2; D is unclear. The receptor's source is an adult in good health. The CDR3: CASSPLPVDYGYTF. DNA of the CDR3: TGTGCCAGCTCACCTCTACCGGTTGACTATGGCTACACCTTC.